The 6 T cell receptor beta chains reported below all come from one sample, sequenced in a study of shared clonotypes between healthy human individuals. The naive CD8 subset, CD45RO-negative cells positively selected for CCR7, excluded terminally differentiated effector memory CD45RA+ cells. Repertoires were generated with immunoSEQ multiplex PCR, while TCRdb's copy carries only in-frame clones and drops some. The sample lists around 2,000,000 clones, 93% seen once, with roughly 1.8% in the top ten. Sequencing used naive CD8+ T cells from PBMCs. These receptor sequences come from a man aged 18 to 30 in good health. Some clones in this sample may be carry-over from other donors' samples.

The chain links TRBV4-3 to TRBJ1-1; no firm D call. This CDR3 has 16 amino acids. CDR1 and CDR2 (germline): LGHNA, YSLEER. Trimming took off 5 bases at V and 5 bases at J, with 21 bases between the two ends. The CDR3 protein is CASSARGSSFKTEAFF. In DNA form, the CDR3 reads TGCGCCAGCAGCGCCCGGGGTAGCTCGTTCAAGACTGAAGCTTTCTTT.

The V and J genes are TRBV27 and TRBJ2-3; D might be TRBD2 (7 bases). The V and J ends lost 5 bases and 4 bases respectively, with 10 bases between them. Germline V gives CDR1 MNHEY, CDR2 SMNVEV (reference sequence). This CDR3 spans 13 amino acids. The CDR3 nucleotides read TGTGCCAGCAGTGGGGGGGGGCCAGATACGCAGTATTTT. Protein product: CASSGGGPDTQYF.

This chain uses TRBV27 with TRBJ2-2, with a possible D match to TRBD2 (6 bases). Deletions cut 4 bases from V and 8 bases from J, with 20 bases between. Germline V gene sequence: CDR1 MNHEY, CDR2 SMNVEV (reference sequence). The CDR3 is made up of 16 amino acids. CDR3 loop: CASSYAGTPRGGELFF. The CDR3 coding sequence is TGTGCCAGCAGTTACGCCGGGACCCCCCGGGGGGGGGAGCTGTTTTTT.

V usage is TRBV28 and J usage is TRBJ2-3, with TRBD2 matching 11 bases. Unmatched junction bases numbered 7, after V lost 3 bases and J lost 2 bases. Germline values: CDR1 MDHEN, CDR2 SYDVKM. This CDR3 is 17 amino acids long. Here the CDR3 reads CASSFRDSGRATDTQYF. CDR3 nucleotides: TGTGCCAGCAGTTTCCGAGATAGCGGGAGGGCCACAGATACGCAGTATTTT.

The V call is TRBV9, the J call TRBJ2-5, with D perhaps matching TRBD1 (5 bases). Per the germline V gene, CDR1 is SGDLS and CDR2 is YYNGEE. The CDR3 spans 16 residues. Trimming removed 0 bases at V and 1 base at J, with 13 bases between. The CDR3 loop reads CASSVGGRVLQETQYF. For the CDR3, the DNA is TGTGCCAGCAGCGTAGGGGGCAGGGTACTCCAAGAGACCCAGTACTTC.

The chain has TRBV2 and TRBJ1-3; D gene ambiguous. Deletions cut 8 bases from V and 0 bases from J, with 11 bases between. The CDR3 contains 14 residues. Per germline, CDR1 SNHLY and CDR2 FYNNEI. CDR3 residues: CASLTTSSGNTIYF. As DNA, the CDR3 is TGTGCCAGCTTAACAACGAGCTCTGGAAACACCATATATTTT.